Listed here are 27 T cell receptor beta chains from one sample, sequenced in a study of STAT3 mutations in large granular lymphocyte leukemia. Profiled with immunoSEQ multiplex PCR; TCRdb holds only in-frame clones, not every one. The table has roughly 14,000 clones, 90% seen once. Overall study findings and caveats: Every T-cell large granular lymphocyte leukemia patient had at least one immunodominant TCR beta clonotype.

The antigens for these receptors are not known. Sequenced: peripheral blood mononuclear cells. The receptors were gathered from a man aged 35-49 years with T-cell large granular lymphocyte leukemia. Some clones in this sample may be carry-over from other donors' samples.

The chain couples TRBV27 to TRBJ1-5, with D possibly being TRBD1 (5 bases). The V gene lost 8 bases and the J gene lost 2 bases, with 16 bases spanning the gap. The CDR3 covers 15 residues. CDR1 and CDR2 from the germline V gene are MNHEY and SMNVEV (reference sequence). The chain's CDR3 is CASGDLGLGNQPQHF. The CDR3 bases are TGTGCCAGCGGAGACTTGGGACTGGGCAATCAGCCCCAGCATTTT.

V and J are TRBV2 and TRBJ1-2; possible D gene TRBD1, 5 bases. V was shortened by 3 bases and J by 4 bases, with 9 bases between the two germline ends. Germline V gene sequence: CDR1 SNHLY, CDR2 FYNNEI. This CDR3 has 13 residues. CDR3 nucleotides: TGTGCCAGCAGTGAGGGGGTTTCCTATGGCTACACCTTC. Its protein product is CASSEGVSYGYTF.

The V call is TRBV9, the J call TRBJ2-1; TRBD2 matches at 7 bases. This CDR3 is built from 16 residues. From germline, CDR1 is SGDLS and CDR2 YYNGEE. Trimming at V came to 3 bases and at J to 3 bases, leaving 9 bases not matched to a gene. CDR3 DNA: TGTGCCAGCAGCGCCCTCGCCGGGGAGGGCTACAATGAGCAGTTCTTC. Its protein product is CASSALAGEGYNEQFF. Supplemented by reference TRBV9 and TRBJ2-1, the full variable domain reads DSGVTQTPKHLITATGQRVTLRCSPRSGDLSVYWYQQSLDQGLQFLIQYYNGEERAKGNILERFSAQQFPDLHSELNLSSLELGDSALYFCASSALAGEGYNEQFFGPGTRLTVL.

The V and J genes are TRBV2 and TRBJ2-7, with D unclear. V lost 2 bases and J 0 bases, leaving 8 bases between the germline ends. Germline assignment: CDR1 SNHLY and CDR2 FYNNEI. The CDR3 loop spans 14 amino acids. This CDR3 is CASSESRISYEQYF. In nucleotides, the CDR3 is TGTGCCAGCAGTGAATCCAGAATCTCCTACGAGCAGTACTTC.

The chain carries TRBV28 and TRBJ2-7; D ambiguous. Germline V lookup: CDR1 MDHEN, CDR2 SYDVKM. Trimming cost V 3 bases and J 8 bases, with 11 bases left between them. CDR3 length: 12 amino acids. CDR3 sequence: CASSFGSDKQYF. CDR3 coding DNA: TGTGCCAGCAGTTTTGGGTCCGATAAGCAGTACTTC.

V and J are TRBV10-1 and TRBJ2-2; the D call may be TRBD1 or TRBD2 (6 bases each). The CDR3 has 15 amino acids. Germline loops: CDR1 WNHNN, CDR2 SYGVQD (reference sequence). The ends were cut back, 3 bases at V and 6 bases at J, with 14 bases in the middle. CDR3 in amino acids: CASSDSGEVAGELFF. As DNA, the CDR3 is TGCGCCAGCAGTGATTCAGGGGAGGTAGCCGGGGAGCTGTTTTTT.

The genes are TRBV7-9 and TRBJ2-1, with D tentatively TRBD1 (5 bases). The CDR3 length is 16 residues. The germline V gene encodes CDR1 SEHNR and CDR2 FQNEAQ (reference sequence). V was shortened by 1 base and J by 3 bases, with 13 bases between the two germline ends. In DNA form, the CDR3 reads TGTGCCAGCAGCTTAGGGGGCCTCTCCGTCTACAATGAGCAGTTCTTC. It specifies CASSLGGLSVYNEQFF.

The chain links TRBV6-5 to TRBJ2-3; TRBD2 matches at 9 bases. The V gene's germline CDR1 is MNHEY and CDR2 SVGAGI. This CDR3 is built from 14 residues. V shed 4 bases, J shed 2 bases, and the junction held 1 base outside the gene matches. CDR3 amino acids: CASSLAGDTDTQYF. CDR3 DNA sequence: TGTGCCAGCAGTTTAGCGGGGGACACAGATACGCAGTATTTT.

V and J are TRBV5-5 and TRBJ2-7; the D is unclear. V lost 1 base, J lost 2 bases, and 13 bases lay in between. The germline CDR1 and CDR2 sequences are SGHKS and YYEKEE (reference sequence). The CDR3 has 15 residues. The CDR3 is CASSLHSEETYEQYF. As DNA, the CDR3 is TGTGCCAGCAGCTTGCACTCCGAAGAGACCTACGAGCAGTACTTC.

The J gene is TRBJ2-2, the V gene TRBV7-3; D is possibly TRBD2 (6 bases). The CDR3 runs to 14 residues. V was clipped by 6 bases and J by 1 base, with 9 bases between them. Germline V gene lookup returns CDR1 SGHTA and CDR2 FQGTGA. The CDR3 region has the DNA TGTGCCAGCAGAGGGACTGTGAACACCGGGGAGCTGTTTTTT. Translated: CASRGTVNTGELFF. The full variable domain, with the rest looked up from reference TRBV7-3 and TRBJ2-2, is GAGVSQTPSNKVTEKGKYVELRCDPISGHTALYWYRQSLGQGPEFLIYFQGTGAADDSGLPNDRFFAVRPEGSVSTLKIQRTERGDSAVYLCASRGTVNTGELFFGEGSRLTVL.

V and J are TRBV7-9 and TRBJ2-7, with D unclear. V lost 1 base and J lost 6, with 7 bases in between. From germline, CDR1 is SEHNR and CDR2 FQNEAQ (reference sequence). The CDR3 extends over 12 amino acids. CDR3 amino acids: CASSLVQSEQYF. CDR3 nucleotides: TGTGCCAGCAGCTTAGTACAGTCCGAGCAGTACTTC.

This clone has just one count. The CDR3 sequence: CASSQEVEGNYGYTF. In DNA, the CDR3 is TGTGCCAGCAGCCAAGAGGTTGAGGGCAACTATGGCTACACCTTC. J is TRBJ1-2 and V is TRBV4-2; no definite D call. The germline V gene encodes CDR1 LGHNA and CDR2 YNFKEQ. Trimming stripped 0 bases from V and 2 bases from J, with 10 bases between. This CDR3 contains 15 residues.

The chain couples TRBV6-6 to TRBJ1-5, with TRBD1 matching 12 bases. V shed 5 bases, J shed 4 bases, and the junction held 6 bases outside the gene matches. The V gene's germline CDR1 is MNHNY and CDR2 SVGAGI (reference sequence). The CDR3 runs to 16 residues. The CDR3 is CASSPGTGGRNQPQHF. DNA of the CDR3: TGTGCCAGCAGTCCCGGGACAGGGGGCCGTAATCAGCCCCAGCATTTT.

The chain carries TRBV5-1 and TRBJ2-1, with D unclear. The germline V and J ends were trimmed by 4 bases and 0 bases, with 11 bases remaining between them. This CDR3 has 15 residues. Germline V gene data show CDR1 as SGHRS and CDR2 as YFSETQ. CDR3 in amino acids: CASSHALNSYNEQFF. The DNA for the CDR3 is TGCGCCAGCAGCCACGCTCTGAACTCCTACAATGAGCAGTTCTTC.

The gene calls are TRBV29-1 and TRBJ2-1; D unclear. Germline loops: CDR1 SQVTM, CDR2 ANQGSEA. The CDR3 extends over 12 amino acids. V was trimmed by 2 bases and J by 6 bases, leaving 8 bases between them. The DNA for the CDR3 is TGCAGCGTTGAATGGCAGAGCAATGAGCAGTTCTTC. It encodes CSVEWQSNEQFF.

This chain links TRBV18 with TRBJ1-5, with no clear D. The CDR3 has 15 amino acids. Germline V gives CDR1 KGHSH, CDR2 LQKENI. V gave up 4 bases and J gave up 2 bases, with 12 bases separating them. CDR3 sequence reads: CASSLSGMGNQPQHF. The CDR3 DNA is TGTGCCAGCTCACTCTCCGGTATGGGCAATCAGCCCCAGCATTTT.

The rearrangement joins TRBV5-1 to TRBJ1-1; D gene ambiguous. Per the germline V gene, CDR1 is SGHRS and CDR2 is YFSETQ. The germline V and J ends were trimmed by 0 bases and 4 bases, with 22 bases remaining between them. The CDR3 has 18 residues. CDR3 residues: CASSLGWLTPGGFTEAFF. CDR3 DNA sequence: TGCGCCAGCAGCTTGGGGTGGCTGACACCCGGAGGGTTCACTGAAGCTTTCTTT.

This clone was recorded a few times. The rearrangement links TRBV29-1 to TRBJ2-5; 7 nucleotides align to TRBD1. The V gene end was trimmed by 3 bases and the J gene end by 5 bases; junction bases not matched to a gene: 6. CDR3 length: 13 residues. The germline V gene encodes CDR1 SQVTM and CDR2 ANQGSEA. The CDR3 DNA follows: TGCAGCGTTGAGACAGGGCCAGGGGAGACCCAGTACTTC. The encoded protein is CSVETGPGETQYF.

J is TRBJ1-3 and V is TRBV5-1; 9 nucleotides line up with TRBD1. Germline loops: CDR1 SGHRS, CDR2 YFSETQ. The CDR3 has 18 amino acids. V lost 7 bases, J lost 4 bases, and 18 bases stayed unmatched. The CDR3 here is CASQSLPGRDRAGNTIYF. As DNA, the CDR3 is TGCGCCAGCCAGTCTCTCCCCGGCCGGGACAGGGCCGGAAACACCATATATTTT. The variable domain in full, with the rest retrieved from reference TRBV5-1 and TRBJ1-3, is KAGVTQTPRYLIKTRGQQVTLSCSPISGHRSVSWYQQTPGQGLQFLFEYFSETQRNKGNFPGRFSGRQFSNSRSEMNVSTLELGDSALYLCASQSLPGRDRAGNTIYFGEGSWLTVV.

This clone appeared a few times. CDR3 coding DNA: TGCAGTGCCCAGAGGGACTACGAGCAGTACTTC. Translated: CSAQRDYEQYF. This chain links TRBV20-1 with TRBJ2-7; D may be TRBD2 (5 bases). The length of the CDR3 is 11 residues. V lost 6 bases, J lost 3 bases, and 9 bases lay in between. In germline, CDR1 is DFQATT, CDR2 SNEGSKA (reference sequence).

The chain combines TRBV20-1 with TRBJ1-3; D call uncertain. The V end lost 5 bases, the J end lost 4 bases, and 6 bases lay between the germline ends. This CDR3 has 11 amino acids. The germline V gene encodes CDR1 DFQATT and CDR2 SNEGSKA (reference sequence). The CDR3 is CSAPDGNTIYF. The CDR3, as DNA: TGCAGTGCTCCGGACGGAAACACCATATATTTT.

The rearrangement joins TRBV19 to TRBJ1-2, with D unclear. Trimming took off 4 bases at V and 7 bases at J, with 10 bases between the two ends. In germline, CDR1 is LNHDA, CDR2 SQIVND (reference sequence). The CDR3 covers 12 residues. The CDR3 nucleotides are TGTGCCAGTAGTACGACTACCGGTGGCTACACCTTC. It is translated as CASSTTTGGYTF.

This clone appeared once. The V gene is TRBV10-3, the J gene TRBJ2-5; TRBD2 might be the D (7 bases). Trimming left V 4 bases short and J 2 bases short, with 17 bases between. The CDR3 has 16 residues. CDR1 is ENHRY, CDR2 SYGVKD, per germline. CDR3 nucleotide sequence: TGTGCCATCAGTGGGGTTGAGGGGGGGAGACAAGAGACCCAGTACTTC. Translated, it gives CAISGVEGGRQETQYF.

This clone was found a few times. The V gene is TRBV25-1, the J gene TRBJ2-3; D gene uncertain. Germline V CDR1 and CDR2: MGHDK, SYGVNS. Trimming removed 1 base at V and 7 bases at J, with 3 bases between. This CDR3 region has 11 residues. CDR3 region: CASSESYTQYF. As DNA, the CDR3 is TGTGCCAGCAGTGAATCCTATACGCAGTATTTT.

This clone came up once. The V and J genes are TRBV28 and TRBJ2-7, with D tentatively TRBD1 or TRBD2 (5 bases each). V lost 4 bases and J lost 0, with 25 bases in between. CDR3 length: 19 amino acids. Germline V CDR1 and CDR2: MDHEN, SYDVKM. CDR3 sequence reads: CASSYNRDGISLSSYEQYF. For the CDR3, the DNA is TGTGCCAGCAGTTACAACCGGGACGGAATCTCCTTGTCCTCCTACGAGCAGTACTTC.

The chain links TRBV5-4 to TRBJ1-6; D is unclear. Germline lookup yields CDR1 SGHNT and CDR2 YYREEE (reference sequence). The ends were cut back, 2 bases at V and 6 bases at J, with 12 bases in the middle. This CDR3 region has 15 residues. The CDR3 reads CASSLDQVSNSPLHF. The CDR3 DNA reads as TGTGCCAGCAGCTTAGACCAGGTCTCTAATTCACCCCTCCACTTT.

The chain uses TRBV5-6 and TRBJ1-5; 9 bases map to TRBD1. The trim removed 0 bases at V and 4 bases at J, leaving 5 bases unmatched. There are 16 residues in the CDR3. The V gene's germline CDR1 is SGHDT and CDR2 YYEEEE. The CDR3 is CASSLGGTGRNQPQHF. The CDR3 coding sequence is TGTGCCAGCAGCTTGGGTGGGACAGGGAGGAATCAGCCCCAGCATTTT.